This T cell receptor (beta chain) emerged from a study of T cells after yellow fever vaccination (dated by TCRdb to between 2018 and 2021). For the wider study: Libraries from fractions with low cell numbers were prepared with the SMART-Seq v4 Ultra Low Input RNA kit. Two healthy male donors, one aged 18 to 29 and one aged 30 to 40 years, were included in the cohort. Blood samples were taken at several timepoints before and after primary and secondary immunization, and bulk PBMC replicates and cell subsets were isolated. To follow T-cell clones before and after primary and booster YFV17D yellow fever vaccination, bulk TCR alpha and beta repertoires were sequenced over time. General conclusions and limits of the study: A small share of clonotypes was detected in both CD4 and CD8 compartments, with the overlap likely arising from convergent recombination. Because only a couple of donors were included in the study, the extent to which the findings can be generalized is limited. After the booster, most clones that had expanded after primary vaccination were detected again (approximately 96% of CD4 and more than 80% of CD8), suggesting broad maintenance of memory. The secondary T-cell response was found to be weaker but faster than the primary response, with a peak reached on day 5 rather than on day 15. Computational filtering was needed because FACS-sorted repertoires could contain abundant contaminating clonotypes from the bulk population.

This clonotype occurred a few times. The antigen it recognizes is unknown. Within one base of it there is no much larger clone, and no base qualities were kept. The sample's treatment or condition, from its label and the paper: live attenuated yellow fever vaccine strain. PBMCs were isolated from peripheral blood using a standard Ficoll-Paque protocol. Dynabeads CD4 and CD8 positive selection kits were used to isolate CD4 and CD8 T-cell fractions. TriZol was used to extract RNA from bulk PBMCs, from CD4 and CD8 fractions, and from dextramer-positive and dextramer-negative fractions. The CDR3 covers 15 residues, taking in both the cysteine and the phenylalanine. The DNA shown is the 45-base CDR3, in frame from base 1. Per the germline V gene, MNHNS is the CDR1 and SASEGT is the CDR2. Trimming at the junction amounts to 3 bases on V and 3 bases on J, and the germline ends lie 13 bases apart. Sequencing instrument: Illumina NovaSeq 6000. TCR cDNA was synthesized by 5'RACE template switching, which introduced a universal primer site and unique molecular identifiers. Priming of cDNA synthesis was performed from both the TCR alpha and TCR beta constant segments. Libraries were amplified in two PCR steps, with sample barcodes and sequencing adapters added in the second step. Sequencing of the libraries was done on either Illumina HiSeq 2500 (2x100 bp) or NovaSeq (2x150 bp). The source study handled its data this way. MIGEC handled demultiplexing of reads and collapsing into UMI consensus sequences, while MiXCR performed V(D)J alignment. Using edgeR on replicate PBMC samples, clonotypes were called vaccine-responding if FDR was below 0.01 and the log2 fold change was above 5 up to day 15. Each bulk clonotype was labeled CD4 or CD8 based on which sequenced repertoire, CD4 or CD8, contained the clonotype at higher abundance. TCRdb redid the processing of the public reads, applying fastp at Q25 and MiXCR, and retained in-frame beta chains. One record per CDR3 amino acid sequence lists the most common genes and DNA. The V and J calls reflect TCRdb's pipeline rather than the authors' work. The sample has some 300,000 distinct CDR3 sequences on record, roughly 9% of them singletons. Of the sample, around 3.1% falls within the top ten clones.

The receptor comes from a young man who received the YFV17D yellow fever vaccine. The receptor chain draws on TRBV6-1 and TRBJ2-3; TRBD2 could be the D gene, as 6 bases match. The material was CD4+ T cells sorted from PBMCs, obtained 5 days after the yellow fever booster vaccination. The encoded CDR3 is CASSDGGYRTDTQYF. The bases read TGTGCCAGCAGTGATGGAGGGTATCGGACAGATACGCAGTATTTT.